This T cell receptor beta chain was sequenced for a study of regulatory T cells in long-lasting Graves disease. Study-wide results and caveats: Comparison showed that persistent patients shared more public clonotypes (about 3,000) than new patients (966).

This clonotype was found a few times. Its antigen is still unknown. As for time point: persistent/refractory GD, antithyroid drugs over 5 years with positive TRAb. TCR sequences were obtained from RNA taken from PBMCs. Relying on iRepertoire HTBI primers and Arm-PCR of CDR3 regions, the team built TCR beta libraries. TCRdb reprocessed the multiplex PCR reads with MiXCR, giving one entry per CDR3 protein. The top ten clones hold 7.8% of a sample with some 440,000 distinct CDR3 sequences, roughly 20% of them seen once. Looked up from germline, CDR1 is MDHEN and CDR2 is SYDVKM. Deletions cut 4 bases from V and 4 bases from J, with 12 bases between. The CDR3 sequence is 14 residues long.

This receptor was taken from a female donor with Graves disease. This chain joins TRBV28 and TRBJ2-3; tentative D call: TRBD2 (5 bases). Specimen: peripheral blood mononuclear cells (PBMCs), collected when the disease was refractory, from a patient treated with antithyroid drugs. In DNA form, the CDR3 reads TGTGCCAGCAGTTGGGGTAGCGTGCCAGATACGCAGTATTTT. The encoded protein is CASSWGSVPDTQYF.